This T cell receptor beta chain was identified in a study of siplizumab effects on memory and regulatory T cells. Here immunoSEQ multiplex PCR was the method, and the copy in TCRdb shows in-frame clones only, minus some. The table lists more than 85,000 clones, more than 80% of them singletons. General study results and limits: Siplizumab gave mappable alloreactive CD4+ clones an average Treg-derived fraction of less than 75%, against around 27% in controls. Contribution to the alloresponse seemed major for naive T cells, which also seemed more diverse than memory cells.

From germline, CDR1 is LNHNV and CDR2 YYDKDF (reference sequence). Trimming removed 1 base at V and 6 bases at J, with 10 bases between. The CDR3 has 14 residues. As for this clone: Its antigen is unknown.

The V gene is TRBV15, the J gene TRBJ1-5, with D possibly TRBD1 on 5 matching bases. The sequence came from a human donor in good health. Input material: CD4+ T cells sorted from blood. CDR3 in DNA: TGTGCCACCAGCAGAGTAGGGGAGGGTCAGCCCCAGCATTTT. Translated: CATSRVGEGQPQHF.